These 5 T cell receptor beta chains share one sample of origin, sequenced in a study of T cells in Graves' hyperthyroidism and ophthalmopathy. The CDR3 regions of TCR beta were amplified from RNA transcripts. TCR CDR3 regions were first amplified by RT-PCR with HTBI primers. From the multiplex PCR reads, TCRdb called clonotypes with MiXCR, one entry per CDR3 protein. The table has around 420,000 distinct CDR3 sequences, around a sixth seen once. The sample comprised blood. The receptors originated from a woman aged 18-29 years with Graves' hyperthyroidism.

The rearrangement uses TRBV25-1 and TRBJ2-5; D may be TRBD1 or TRBD2 (6 bases each). Germline values: CDR1 MGHDK, CDR2 SYGVNS. Deletions cut 4 bases from V and 0 bases from J, with 15 bases between. The CDR3 covers 16 residues. The CDR3 DNA reads TGTGCCAGCAGTGGCTTGGAGGGGGTAAACCAAGAGACCCAGTACTTC. Amino acid sequence: CASSGLEGVNQETQYF.

This clonotype was counted at least ten times. This rearrangement joins TRBV2 to TRBJ2-2, with TRBD2 identical over 8 bases. V was pared by 7 bases and J by 2 bases, with 6 bases of the junction left unmatched. Looked up from germline, CDR1 is SNHLY and CDR2 is FYNNEI. CDR3 size: 15 residues. The CDR3 protein is CASTFAGGNTGELFF. CDR3 DNA: TGTGCCAGCACGTTCGCGGGGGGCAACACCGGGGAGCTGTTTTTT.

This clonotype was observed at least ten times. The rearrangement joins TRBV28 to TRBJ2-1, with 8 bases identical to TRBD2. Germline lookup yields CDR1 MDHEN and CDR2 SYDVKM. CDR3 length: 15 residues. V shed 4 bases, J shed 7 bases, and the junction held 9 bases outside the gene matches. CDR3 in amino acids: CASSSLAGFGNEQFF. CDR3 coding DNA: TGTGCCAGCAGTTCGTTAGCGGGGTTCGGGAATGAGCAGTTCTTC. Full variable domain (remainder filled in from reference TRBV28 and TRBJ2-1): DVKVTQSSRYLVKRTGEKVFLECVQDMDHENMFWYRQDPGLGLRLIYFSYDVKMKEKGDIPEGYSVSREKKERFSLILESASTNQTSMYLCASSSLAGFGNEQFFGPGTRLTVL.

At least ten counts were recorded for this clonotype. The chain combines TRBV30 with TRBJ1-2, with 7 bases identical to TRBD1. The CDR3 spans 14 residues. The germline gives CDR1 GTSNPN, CDR2 SVGIG (reference sequence). With V trimmed by 2 bases and J by 8 bases, 11 bases remained unmatched. The CDR3 region has the DNA TGTGCCTGGAGTAATGGAGGGGGCGCAGGGGGCTACACCTTC. Translation: CAWSNGGGAGGYTF.

The chain couples TRBV6-1 to TRBJ2-1; D gene unclear. Germline CDR1 and CDR2: MNHNS and SASEGT. This CDR3 region has 12 residues. Trimming pared 1 base from V and 12 bases from J, leaving 10 bases between. Here the CDR3 reads CASSEVGTGQFF. CDR3 sequence (DNA): TGTGCCAGCAGTGAAGTAGGAACGGGGCAGTTCTTC.